Here is one TCR beta chain with its context. This specimen belongs to a study of blood T cell repertoires in COVID-19. Study context: There were acute and convalescent COVID-19 samples, and they came from the United States, Italy and Spain. Sample material is recorded as cDNA or gDNA derived from T cells, B-cell-depleted T cells, or PBMCs.

V lost 6 bases, J lost 8 bases, and 20 bases lay in between. The CDR3 has 16 residues. Germline V gives CDR1 MNHEY, CDR2 SMNVEV (reference sequence). Methods used by the authors: Estimates of nucleated cell counts were drawn from the amplification of reference gene primers. The data were produced by immunoSEQ multiplex PCR, yet TCRdb's version contains in-frame clones alone and is incomplete. D and trimming come from the DNA, and the V and J calls and clone size come from that table. The data show some 400,000 clones, around 90% seen once. The sequence was obtained from a man aged 18 to 30 with active or convalescent COVID-19. The rearrangement links TRBV27 to TRBJ1-6; D is ambiguous. Sequencing was carried out using peripheral blood. The CDR3 DNA follows: TGTGCCAGCAGATCCACCGGGATCGTCTTTCATTCACCCCTCCACTTT. Amino acid sequence: CASRSTGIVFHSPLHF.